This T cell receptor (beta chain) derives from a study of blood T cell repertoires in COVID-19. The CDR3 sequence is 13 residues long. The V gene end was trimmed by 6 bases and the J gene end by 2 bases; junction bases not matched to a gene: 3. In germline, CDR1 is MNHEY, CDR2 SVGAGI. Self-reported history from a screening survey and questionnaire set each donor's cohort. Before being deemed recovered, Cohort 3 donors had two negative PCRs, clearance, or symptom resolution. Under the authors' procedure: Amplification with reference gene primers provided the estimates of nucleated cell counts. The protocol was immunoSEQ multiplex PCR, while the TCRdb copy is restricted to in-frame clones and leaves out a portion. V and J calls and clone size are as listed in that table; D and trimming were resolved from the DNA. The sample includes roughly 180,000 clones, around 87% of them seen just once.

This TCR was sampled from a woman aged 25 to 39 who had recovered from COVID-19. Sequenced material: PBMCs or T cells enriched from blood (not recorded which). J is TRBJ2-7 and V is TRBV6-5; 8 nucleotides line up with TRBD2. Here the CDR3 reads CASSRGGPYEQYF. The CDR3 DNA reads as TGTGCCAGCAGCCGGGGGGGGCCCTACGAGCAGTACTTC.